The subject of this entry is one T cell receptor (beta chain). As yet, its antigen is unknown. The data stem from a study of blood T cells in healthy people across ages. General study results and limits: Without sorted subsets, naive and antigen-experienced compartments could not be conclusively compared. One million T cells yielded diversity estimates that were considered underestimates.

Together with a sample-barcoded 5' primer, a J-beta primer mix was included in a second PCR lasting roughly 6 to 12 cycles. TCRdb ran MiXCR on the 5' RACE reads and lists one entry per CDR3 protein. The sample comprises some 1,500,000 distinct CDR3 sequences, under 55% of which are singletons, and about 3.8% rests with the top ten. Unmatched junction bases numbered 7, after V lost 1 base and J lost 4 bases. Germline CDR1 is LGHNA and CDR2 is YSLEER. The CDR3 consists of 17 residues. V usage is TRBV4-3 and J usage is TRBJ2-3, with 11 bases aligning to TRBD1. Sequencing was performed on blood. This receptor was obtained from a woman under 30 in good health. The CDR3 sequence: CASSQGRTGGNSDTQYF. The CDR3 region has the DNA TGCGCCAGCAGCCAAGGTCGGACAGGGGGCAACTCAGATACGCAGTATTTT.